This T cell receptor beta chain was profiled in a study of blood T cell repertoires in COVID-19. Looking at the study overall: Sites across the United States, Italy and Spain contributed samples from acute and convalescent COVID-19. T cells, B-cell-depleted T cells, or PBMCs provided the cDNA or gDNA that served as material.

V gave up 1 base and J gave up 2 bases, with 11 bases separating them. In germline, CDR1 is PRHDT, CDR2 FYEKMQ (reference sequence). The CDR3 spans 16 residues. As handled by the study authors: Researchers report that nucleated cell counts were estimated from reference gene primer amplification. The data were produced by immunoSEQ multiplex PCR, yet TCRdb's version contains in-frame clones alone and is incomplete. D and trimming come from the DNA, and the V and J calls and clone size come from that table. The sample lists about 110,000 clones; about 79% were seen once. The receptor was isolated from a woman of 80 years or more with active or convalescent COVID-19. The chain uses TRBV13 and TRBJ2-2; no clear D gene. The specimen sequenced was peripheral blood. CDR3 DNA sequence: TGTGCCAGCAGCTTAGTGTTACTGATCAACACCGGGGAGCTGTTTTTT. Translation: CASSLVLLINTGELFF.